The 9 T cell receptor beta chains listed next were all sequenced from one sample in a study of blood T cell repertoires in COVID-19. Profiling relied on immunoSEQ multiplex PCR, and the TCRdb table lists in-frame clones only, not all of them. The sample contains 180,000 or so clones, roughly 84% of which appear only once. The sequencing input was peripheral blood. These receptor sequences come from a woman at least 80 years old with acute or convalescent COVID-19.

The V and J genes are TRBV12-3 or TRBV12-4 and TRBJ1-5; no definite D call. The CDR3 loop spans 13 amino acids. V lost 1 base and J 5 bases, leaving 6 bases between the germline ends. The CDR3 nucleotides read TGTGCCAGCAGTTTAGGGGCCGATCAGCCCCAGCATTTT. Protein product: CASSLGADQPQHF.

CDR3 coding DNA: TGTGCCAGTCGGGACAGGGTAGGCGAGCAGTACTTC. It encodes CASRDRVGEQYF. The chain recombines TRBV19 with TRBJ2-7; 9 bases fit TRBD1. CDR1 is LNHDA and CDR2 is SQIVND in the germline V gene (reference sequence). V dropped 8 bases and J dropped 6; count of bases not matched to a gene: 5. The CDR3 length is 12 residues.

The V call is TRBV25-1, the J call TRBJ2-1; the match to TRBD1 covers 7 bases. With V trimmed by 10 bases and J by 7 bases, 4 bases remained unmatched. This CDR3 contains 11 residues. CDR1 MGHDK and CDR2 SYGVNS come from the germline V gene. The chain's CDR3 is CATTGVNEQFF. DNA for the CDR3: TGTGCCACTACAGGGGTGAATGAGCAGTTCTTC.

The rearrangement links TRBV7-9 to TRBJ2-3; TRBD2 might be the D (6 bases). V lost 5 bases and J lost 3, with 15 bases in between. The CDR3 runs 15 residues. Looked up from germline, CDR1 is SEHNR and CDR2 is FQNEAQ (reference sequence). The CDR3 region is CASSLSGAGTDTQYF. DNA for the CDR3: TGTGCCAGCAGCCTTAGTGGGGCGGGGACAGATACGCAGTATTTT.

This chain connects TRBV5-1 to TRBJ2-7; a weak D match, TRBD1 (5 bases). V dropped 1 base and J dropped 2 bases, with 13 bases sitting between them. CDR3 size: 15 residues. Germline CDR1 is SGHRS and CDR2 is YFSETQ. The CDR3 DNA is TGCGCCAGCAGCTTGAGTACAGGCCTTACCTACGAGCAGTACTTC. Protein: CASSLSTGLTYEQYF.

The chain carries TRBV20-1 and TRBJ2-1; 8 bases are a match to TRBD2. The ends lost 3 bases at V and 3 bases at J; junction bases unmatched: 4. This CDR3 comprises 14 residues. Germline V lookup: CDR1 DFQATT, CDR2 SNEGSKA (reference sequence). The CDR3 region has the DNA TGCAGTGCTAGTATTCTAGCGGGCTACAATGAGCAGTTCTTC. This encodes CSASILAGYNEQFF.

J is TRBJ2-5 and V is TRBV5-4; a possible D gene is TRBD1 (6 bases). The CDR3 length is 14 residues. Trimming shortened V by 3 bases and J by 5 bases, and 14 bases separated the two germline ends. Looked up from germline, CDR1 is SGHNT and CDR2 is YYREEE (reference sequence). The CDR3 here is CASSSWGRGETQYF. CDR3 coding DNA: TGTGCCAGCAGCTCCTGGGGGCGCGGGGAGACCCAGTACTTC.

The chain recombines TRBV2 with TRBJ1-6; tentatively, D is TRBD1 (6 bases). Germline lookup yields CDR1 SNHLY and CDR2 FYNNEI. The CDR3 is 16 amino acids. Trimming left V 4 bases short and J 0 bases short, with 10 bases between. For the CDR3, the DNA is TGTGCCAGCAGTGTTCGAGGGGGCTCCTATAATTCACCCCTCCACTTT. Amino acid sequence: CASSVRGGSYNSPLHF.

The rearrangement joins TRBV9 to TRBJ2-2; the D gene is possibly TRBD1 (5 bases). The germline V and J ends were trimmed by 0 bases and 1 base, with 13 bases remaining between them. Germline V lookup: CDR1 SGDLS, CDR2 YYNGEE. The CDR3 spans 17 residues. The CDR3 loop reads CASSVGVTDLNTGELFF. Written as DNA, the CDR3 is TGTGCCAGCAGCGTAGGGGTGACAGATTTGAACACCGGGGAGCTGTTTTTT.